These T cell receptor beta chains were read from a single sample in a study of monozygotic twins with inflammatory bowel disease. TCRdb processed the 5' RACE reads again and assigns one entry to each CDR3 protein, with no DNA. The sample totals about 300,000 distinct CDR3 sequences. Sequenced: blood. The receptors come from a human donor with ulcerative colitis or Crohn's disease, or a healthy co-twin of an affected twin (not recorded which). CDR3s include the opening cysteine and the closing phenylalanine or tryptophan. Fields, in order: J gene, V gene, CDR3 protein.

J gene: TRBJ2-2
V gene: TRBV7-9
CDR3 protein: CASSFRGTTGELFF

J gene: TRBJ1-3
V gene: TRBV7-2
CDR3 protein: CASSPPRQSSGNTIYF

J gene: TRBJ2-2
V gene: TRBV7-2
CDR3 protein: CASSLAQTGELFF

J gene: TRBJ1-4
V gene: TRBV12-3/TRBV12-4
CDR3 protein: CASSHGQGINEKLFF

J gene: TRBJ1-1
V gene: TRBV12-3/TRBV12-4
CDR3 protein: CASRWGEYTEAFF

J gene: TRBJ2-3
V gene: TRBV14
CDR3 protein: CASSPRRIASSDTQYF

J gene: TRBJ2-6
V gene: TRBV6-5
CDR3 protein: CASSYGASGTGANVLTF

J gene: TRBJ1-5
V gene: TRBV28
CDR3 protein: CASSFPPGARGNQPQHF

J gene: TRBJ2-7
V gene: TRBV7-2
CDR3 protein: CASSLSAGYYEQYF

J gene: TRBJ2-1
V gene: TRBV3-1
CDR3 protein: CASSQEGAGGNEQFF

J gene: TRBJ2-1
V gene: TRBV6-1
CDR3 protein: CASRAPGVYNEQFF

J gene: TRBJ2-3
V gene: TRBV3-1
CDR3 protein: CASSTQGSDTQYF

J gene: TRBJ2-7
V gene: TRBV7-9
CDR3 protein: CASSLGRQGGGEQYF

J gene: TRBJ2-7
V gene: TRBV20-1
CDR3 protein: CSAKDGVRGQYF

J gene: TRBJ2-5
V gene: TRBV5-1
CDR3 protein: CASSLPGLAGGPETQYF

J gene: TRBJ2-7
V gene: TRBV6-2/TRBV6-3
CDR3 protein: CAIGASLRPYEQYF

J gene: TRBJ1-1
V gene: TRBV5-5
CDR3 protein: CASSLLGAGTEAFF

J gene: TRBJ2-7
V gene: TRBV27
CDR3 protein: CASSLSGGYEQYF

J gene: TRBJ2-7
V gene: TRBV19
CDR3 protein: CASSIFRSDSEQYF

J gene: TRBJ2-7
V gene: TRBV5-1
CDR3 protein: CASSDTSTNPYEQYF

J gene: TRBJ2-1
V gene: TRBV9
CDR3 protein: CASGPTSQGWRQFF

J gene: TRBJ2-7
V gene: TRBV12-3/TRBV12-4
CDR3 protein: CASTPRRGVEQYF

J gene: TRBJ1-4
V gene: TRBV28
CDR3 protein: CASRLDRGREKLFF

J gene: TRBJ2-7
V gene: TRBV2
CDR3 protein: CATMNDRLSSYEQYF

J gene: TRBJ1-6
V gene: TRBV12-3/TRBV12-4
CDR3 protein: CASTRWGGLNSPLHF

J gene: TRBJ2-1
V gene: TRBV12-3/TRBV12-4
CDR3 protein: CASSLATSGRANEQFF

J gene: TRBJ1-5
V gene: TRBV5-5
CDR3 protein: CASSSGTGSGISNQPQHF